This T cell receptor (beta chain) was captured by sequencing in a study of T cell repertoires in cytomegalovirus infection. Looking at the study overall: An indication of both CMV infection and matching HLA type came from public TCR beta signatures.

In TCRdb, the reads were re-called with MiXCR into one record per CDR3 protein. The table lists roughly 340,000 distinct CDR3 sequences, almost 30% of them singletons, with 20% in the top ten. Study-wide findings and caveats: Identification of carriers of CMV plus the relevant HLA was performed using cumulative public TCR beta family frequency. Ex vivo responses were dominated by HLA-C-restricted CMV-specific TCR beta clonotypes.

Germline loops: CDR1 SGHDN, CDR2 FVKESK. The CDR3 is made up of 16 amino acids. V shed 4 bases and J shed 2 bases, with 16 bases lying between them. This clonotype was counted between two and nine times. The target antigen is unknown. Sample: cultured PBMCs, taken from culture after CMV antigen stimulation. This TCR was recovered from a human donor in good health (CMV status not recorded). Some clones in this sample may be carry-over from other donors' samples. The rearrangement uses TRBV14 and TRBJ2-3, with D perhaps matching TRBD1 (7 bases). CDR3 sequence reads: CASSRGTVHLTDTQYF. CDR3 bases: TGTGCCAGCAGCCGCGGGACAGTTCATCTCACAGATACGCAGTATTTT.